The entry below gives a single T cell receptor beta chain sequence along with its context. At least ten counts were recorded for this clonotype. Its recognized antigen is unknown. No base-level quality is on record; no much larger clone is a single base apart. This record belongs to a study of HIV-infected patients and healthy controls (dated by TCRdb to the mid-2010s). In the study overall: After three months of therapy, CD4 counts in about 85% of the 16 patients increased to a modest but significant degree while remaining below normal ranges. CD8 counts showed no consistent shift during early therapy, whereas the CD4:CD8 ratio rose slightly. An undetectable viral load was attained by 11 of 16 patients by the second bleed and by all patients after a further year of therapy. Relative to controls, total CDR3 counts per chain did not differ significantly, and patients lacked overall T-cell lymphocytopenia. The study asked whether deep sequencing of the TCR repertoire from small blood samples of HIV patients could detect immune perturbation and reconstitution. Results the study describes overall, beyond this receptor: More CDR3s were shared between individuals among healthy controls than among HIV+ patients, as measured by Jaccard index and by the count of highly shared sequences. The apparent post-therapy recovery of the Gini index in HIV-infected patients was not reproduced in size-matched repertoire data. Compared with untreated HIV+ repertoires, healthy control repertoires had roughly threefold more distinct CDR3s and higher Shannon diversity. Compared with controls, HIV-infected patients showed significantly different mean usage of eight alpha and eight beta V genes. Treated samples reflected only 3 to 4 months of therapy, arguably too short to observe immune reconstitution given low adult thymic output. Comparisons were complicated by unequal numbers of distinct sequences between patients and controls, and rare events from HIV-infected data were overweighted by size-matching. During therapy, a significant decrease in frequency was seen for HIV-associated CDR3s, whereas no significant change was found for CMV-associated CDR3s, although most of them became more frequent. HIV-infected repertoires had significantly higher mean Gini indices than controls, possibly reflecting oligoclonality. The dynamics of distinct T-cell subpopulations could not be separated, and sequencing depth was restricted, because whole blood was used. Alpha-beta chain pairing was not determined in the samples. Processing was restricted to sixteen HIV-infected individuals, which the authors judged to be a major constraint on the generalizability of the findings. The observed differences in diversity were not explained by the slight differences in age and sex profiles between the study cohorts. Alpha-chain CDR3s from MAIT cells appeared at high frequency in healthy controls but were severely depleted in HIV+ repertoires. In the study, no determination of donor HLA types was made.

500 ng RNA was reverse transcribed with SuperScript III using primers against the alpha and beta constant regions. Separate alpha and beta chain libraries were generated by chain-specific third strand synthesis with multiplexing indices. The protocol used a single primer pair to amplify all rearrangements within a chain, which avoided primer bias, and attached molecular barcodes to each cDNA molecule. The SP2 sequencing primer site and a random hexamer were carried on a 5' RACE adapter, to which purified cDNA was joined by T4 RNA Ligase 1. With slow temperature ramps used to favor optimal annealing, second strand synthesis was primed from the SP2 site with Phusion polymerase. Joined together, two random hexamer sequences that had both been added before amplification formed the 12-nucleotide barcode of each molecule. An amplification PCR of approximately 24 cycles with P5s and P7 primers came after a short first PCR that had added P5 and P7 adapter elements plus a second index. Libraries received around 25 PCR cycles in total, were quantified on a Qubit, sized on a Bioanalyzer, and diluted to 3.5 to 5 nM. Sequencing of the normalized libraries was done on an Illumina MiSeq using 2 x 250 paired-end kits. Into approximately 10 ul Tris-Cl, the reverse transcription reactions were eluted following cleanup on MinElute columns. Adapter ligations ran for 20 to 25 hours at 16 degrees C and were afterwards cleaned with AMPure XP beads at a 1:1 ratio. The paper's data handling went like this. Demultiplexed FASTQ files were processed with a modified Decombinator that output V, J, insert and barcode information. Sequences sharing a barcode but differing from the dominant sequence were discarded as errors, and barcodes clustered at Levenshtein distance 3 were counted to estimate original cDNA molecules. The R packages ineq, vegan, igraph and RCytoscape were used for downstream analyses, together with IMGT nomenclature and CDR3 definitions. The authors computed V gene usage over distinct sequences and counted each TCR a single time to avoid skew from clonal expansion. Unique CDR3 amino acid sequences within a donor were connected in similarity networks whenever two sequences differed by a single Levenshtein edit. Published HIV-specific CDR3s (just over 90 alpha, approximately 700 beta) and CMV-specific CDR3s (around twelve alpha, roughly 250 beta) were assembled and queried against the repertoires. Lower sequence numbers were not the cause of the decreased diversity in patients, as random subsampling to size-matched repertoires showed. Using fastp trimming at Q25 and MiXCR clonotype assembly, TCRdb reanalyzed the public sequencing data and kept in-frame beta chains. Every distinct CDR3 protein forms one entry, paired with its most common genes and DNA. TCRdb's processing, not the authors', yielded these V and J calls. In this sample the table shows roughly 9,300 distinct CDR3 sequences, approximately 6% of which occur a single time. Jointly, the top ten make up 25% to 35% of the sample.

Follow-up blood was drawn from HIV-infected patients roughly three months, about 14 weeks, after the initiation of antiretroviral therapy. Whole blood was used without cell fractionation, so all unsorted peripheral T cells were reflected in the repertoire. For RNA extraction, roughly 2.5 ml of peripheral blood was drawn into Tempus tubes. Treatment interruptions were among the grounds for excluding patients from enrollment, as were febrile or AIDS-related illness, tumors, hepatitis B or C coinfection, immunomodulatory therapy and recent vaccination. Residual genomic DNA was removed with the TURBO-DNase kit and globin mRNA was depleted with GLOBINclear. V and J are truncated by 6 bases and 4 bases respectively, leaving an intervening sequence of 21 bases. CDR1 MNHEY and CDR2 SVGEGT were looked up in the germline V gene. The CDR3 numbers 16 residues from cysteine through phenylalanine. Of all the DNA, just the CDR3 is kept, 48 bases in frame from base 1.

The material was blood, obtained during antiretroviral therapy. The sequence is built from TRBV6-2 or TRBV6-3 and TRBJ1-1; D gene: possibly TRBD1, on 5 matching bases. The origin of this receptor is an adult with HIV infection. The donor label of this sample is uncertain. The CDR3 region: CASSYGTGGMRTEAFF. The base sequence is TGTGCCAGCAGCTACGGTACAGGAGGAATGCGCACTGAAGCTTTCTTT.